The T cell receptor beta chain under discussion was sequenced for a study of memory CD4+ T cells and cytomegalovirus serostatus. Germline V gives CDR1 SNHLY, CDR2 FYNNEI. This CDR3 is built from 14 residues. Trimming took off 6 bases at V and 7 bases at J, with 15 bases between the two ends. Study-wide results and caveats: The CMV-associated TCR signature appears largely within the CD4+ memory repertoire.

Single viable CD3+CD4+CD8-CD45RO+ cells were sorted as the memory CD4+ T cells. This clone is judged medium-sized (0.01 to 0.1%). Its antigen is undetermined. This specimen includes other DNA sequences encoding the same CDR3. The data were produced by immunoSEQ multiplex PCR, yet TCRdb's version contains in-frame clones alone and is incomplete. Of under 50,000 clones in the sample, around 80% were seen once. This chain uses TRBV2 with TRBJ1-4, with D possibly being TRBD1 (6 bases). The sequence was obtained from an adult in good health and CMV-seronegative. Material: memory CD4+ T cells from blood. The CDR3 DNA sequence: TGTGCCAGCAGCGAGGCCAGGGGAACTGAAAAACTGTTTTTT. Protein product: CASSEARGTEKLFF.